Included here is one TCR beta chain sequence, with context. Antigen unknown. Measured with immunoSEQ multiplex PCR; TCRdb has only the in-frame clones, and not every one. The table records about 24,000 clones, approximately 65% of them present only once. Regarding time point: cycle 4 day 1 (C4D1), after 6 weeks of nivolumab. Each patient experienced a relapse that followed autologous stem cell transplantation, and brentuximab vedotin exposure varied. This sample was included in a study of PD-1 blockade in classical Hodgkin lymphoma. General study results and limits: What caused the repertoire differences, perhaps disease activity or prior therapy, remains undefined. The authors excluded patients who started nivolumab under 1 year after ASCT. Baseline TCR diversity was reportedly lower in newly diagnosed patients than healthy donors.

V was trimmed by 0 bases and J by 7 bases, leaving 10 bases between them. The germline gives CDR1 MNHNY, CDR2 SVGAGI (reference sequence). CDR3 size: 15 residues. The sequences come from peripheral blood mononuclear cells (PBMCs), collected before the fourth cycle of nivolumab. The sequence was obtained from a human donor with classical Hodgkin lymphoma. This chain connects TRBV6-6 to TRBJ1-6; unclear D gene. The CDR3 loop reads CASSYSVLRNSPLHF. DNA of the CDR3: TGTGCCAGCAGTTACTCAGTGTTGCGGAATTCACCCCTCCACTTT.